Given below is one T cell receptor (beta chain) in context. The entry originates in a study of T cell responses to AZD1222 COVID-19 vaccine. About the study: Second-dose groups at about 4 or about 12 weeks were pooled.

Generated by immunoSEQ multiplex PCR, the TCRdb table keeps only in-frame clones and is missing some. The sample contains 80,000 to 130,000 clones, about 88% of which appear only once. This sequence was found in an adult in good health. This specimen was peripheral blood, taken on day 0 of AZD1222 vaccination.

The CDR3 protein is CASSVQGEADTQYF. The DNA of the CDR3 is TGTGCCAGCAGCGTACAGGGGGAGGCAGATACGCAGTATTTT. The chain combines TRBV9 with TRBJ2-3, with a tentative D call TRBD1 (7 bases). Germline V gene sequence: CDR1 SGDLS, CDR2 YYNGEE. Deletions cut 1 base from V and 4 bases from J, with 10 bases between. The CDR3 runs 14 residues. The full variable domain, in which reference TRBV9 and TRBJ2-3 provide the parts outside the CDR3, is DSGVTQTPKHLITATGQRVTLRCSPRSGDLSVYWYQQSLDQGLQFLIQYYNGEERAKGNILERFSAQQFPDLHSELNLSSLELGDSALYFCASSVQGEADTQYFGPGTRLTVL.